Listed here are 19 T cell receptor beta chains from one sample, sequenced in a study of blood T cell repertoires in COVID-19. Assay: immunoSEQ multiplex PCR; the TCRdb copy retains only in-frame clones and omits some. Found here are 68,000 or so clones, about 86% of them singletons; the top ten hold approximately 3.7%. Sequencing was carried out using peripheral blood. All receptors derive from a man between 45 and 60 years old with acute or convalescent COVID-19.

Only one count was recorded for this clone. The genes are TRBV18 and TRBJ2-3; D is ambiguous. Trimming shortened V by 4 bases and J by 4 bases, and 12 bases separated the two germline ends. The CDR3 runs to 14 residues. CDR1 is KGHSH and CDR2 is LQKENI in the germline V gene. As DNA, the CDR3 is TGTGCCAGCTCACAAAGCTTAGGAGCAGATACGCAGTATTTT. It is translated as CASSQSLGADTQYF.

The V gene is TRBV9, the J gene TRBJ1-2, with D possibly TRBD1 on 5 matching bases. V was clipped by 4 bases and J by 5 bases, with 15 bases between them. CDR3 length equals 14 residues. CDR1 is SGDLS, CDR2 YYNGEE, per germline. CDR3 loop: CASSPRGGYYGYTF. CDR3 DNA sequence: TGTGCCAGCAGCCCCCGGGGGGGGTATTATGGCTACACCTTC.

CDR3 nucleotide sequence: TGTGCCACCAGTGATTTAAAAGGGGGCGGCTACACCTTC. Encoded protein: CATSDLKGGGYTF. The gene calls are TRBV24-1 and TRBJ1-2; 7 bases line up with TRBD1. The CDR3 is 13 amino acids. V was pared by 1 base and J by 8 bases, with 3 bases of the junction left unmatched. Germline CDR1 reads KGHDR; CDR2 reads SFDVKD.

This clone has a handful of counts. The V gene is TRBV7-9, the J gene TRBJ2-1; a weak D match, TRBD2 (5 bases). V lost 1 base and J 10 bases, leaving 11 bases between the germline ends. CDR1 is SEHNR and CDR2 is FQNEAQ in the germline V gene (reference sequence). The CDR3 is 13 amino acids. DNA for the CDR3: TGTGCCAGCAGCTTAGGGGAGTCGGTGGAGCAGTTCTTC. Protein product: CASSLGESVEQFF.

The J gene is TRBJ1-2, the V gene TRBV7-9; weak D call: TRBD1 (5 bases). V lost 5 bases and J lost 4, with 17 bases in between. Per the germline V gene, CDR1 is SEHNR and CDR2 is FQNEAQ (reference sequence). The CDR3 is made up of 15 amino acids. The CDR3 region has the DNA TGTGCCAGCAGCCTCGGGACTAACATGGTCTATGGCTACACCTTC. It encodes CASSLGTNMVYGYTF.

This clone was counted once. The chain recombines TRBV19 with TRBJ2-3; no firm D call. The CDR3 is made up of 14 amino acids. CDR1 is LNHDA, CDR2 SQIVND, per germline (reference sequence). Trimming pared 6 bases from V and 0 bases from J, leaving 10 bases between. The chain's CDR3 is CASRYSSSTDTQYF. Here the CDR3 DNA reads TGTGCCAGTAGATACTCTAGTAGCACAGATACGCAGTATTTT.

V is TRBV7-8 and J is TRBJ2-5; 8 nucleotides align to TRBD1. Germline loops: CDR1 SGHVS, CDR2 FQNEAQ. The CDR3 is made up of 13 amino acids. J lost 5 bases, V lost 5 bases, and 4 bases had no gene match. The CDR3 loop reads CASSQDRVETQYF. The CDR3 DNA is TGTGCCAGCAGCCAGGACAGGGTTGAGACCCAGTACTTC.

This clone was seen a handful of times. The rearrangement uses TRBV19 and TRBJ1-5; 9 bases are shared with TRBD1. V shed 5 bases and J 5 bases; nucleotides not matched to a gene: 7. From germline, CDR1 is LNHDA and CDR2 SQIVND (reference sequence). The CDR3 is made up of 15 amino acids. The CDR3 nucleotides are TGTGCCAGTAGTCCGTTAACAGGGGGCGATCAGCCCCAGCATTTT. It specifies CASSPLTGGDQPQHF.

About this clone itself: Other DNA sequences in the same sample also yield this CDR3. The J gene is TRBJ1-2, the V gene TRBV18; D gene uncertain. V shed 3 bases and J shed 4 bases, with 9 bases lying between them. In germline, CDR1 is KGHSH, CDR2 LQKENI. This CDR3 contains 13 residues. CDR3 protein: CASSPDSTYGYTF. The CDR3 DNA reads as TGTGCCAGCTCACCGGACTCGACCTATGGCTACACCTTC. Drawing the rest from reference TRBV18 and TRBJ1-2, the complete variable domain is NAGVMQNPRHLVRRRGQEARLRCSPMKGHSHVYWYRQLPEEGLKFMVYLQKENIIDESGMPKERFSAEFPKEGPSILRIQQVVRGDSAAYFCASSPDSTYGYTFGSGTRLTVV.

The chain is built from TRBV4-2 and TRBJ2-2, with D possibly TRBD1 on 6 matching bases. CDR3 size: 17 residues. Germline lookup yields CDR1 LGHNA and CDR2 YNFKEQ. V dropped 4 bases and J dropped 0 bases, with 15 bases sitting between them. The DNA for the CDR3 is TGTGCCAGCAGCCGAACCGACAGGTCCGCGAACACCGGGGAGCTGTTTTTT. Its translation: CASSRTDRSANTGELFF.

This chain connects TRBV11-2 to TRBJ2-7; 10 bases fit TRBD2. Unmatched junction bases numbered 8, after V lost 0 bases and J lost 3 bases. The CDR3 consists of 17 residues. Germline-derived CDR1 and CDR2 are SGHAT and FQNNGV. CDR3 region: CASSLELRTSGYYEQYF. The CDR3 DNA is TGTGCCAGCAGCTTAGAGTTAAGGACTAGCGGCTACTACGAGCAGTACTTC.

The J gene is TRBJ1-1, the V gene TRBV4-2; 7 nucleotides line up with TRBD1. Germline V lookup: CDR1 LGHNA, CDR2 YNFKEQ. The CDR3 consists of 15 residues. V was pared by 2 bases and J by 5 bases, with 8 bases of the junction left unmatched. CDR3 sequence (DNA): TGTGCCAGCAGCCAACCTAACAGGGGCTATACTGAAGCTTTCTTT. Translated, it gives CASSQPNRGYTEAFF.

The chain is built from TRBV6-6 and TRBJ1-2, with TRBD1 identical over 7 bases. Germline CDR1 and CDR2: MNHNY and SVGAGI (reference sequence). The J segment lost 1 base and the V segment lost 2 bases, leaving 7 bases of the junction unmatched. The CDR3 is 16 residues long. CDR3 coding DNA: TGTGCCAGCAGTTACCAAGGGGGACAGTTTAACTATGGCTACACCTTC. Translation gives CASSYQGGQFNYGYTF.

Notes on this clone: Other nucleotide sequences in the sample specify the same CDR3. CDR3 sequence reads: CASSETGTGELFF. The CDR3 DNA follows: TGTGCCAGCAGTGAAACAGGGACCGGGGAGCTGTTTTTT. The chain uses TRBV6-1 and TRBJ2-2; a possible D gene is TRBD1 (6 bases). The CDR3 is 13 amino acids. Germline lookup yields CDR1 MNHNS and CDR2 SASEGT. Trimming stripped 2 bases from V and 5 bases from J, with 6 bases between.

J is TRBJ1-2 and V is TRBV28, with 10 bases matching TRBD1. The CDR3 extends over 14 amino acids. V was clipped by 11 bases and J by 7 bases; unmatched bases: 13. The germline gives CDR1 MDHEN, CDR2 SYDVKM. In DNA form, the CDR3 reads TGTGCCTACGCCGGGACAGGGGTCTTTTCTGGCTACACCTTC. The encoded protein is CAYAGTGVFSGYTF.

This chain uses TRBV6-1 with TRBJ2-1; tentatively, D is TRBD1 (5 bases). Germline values: CDR1 MNHNS, CDR2 SASEGT. V was trimmed by 0 bases and J by 3 bases, leaving 9 bases between them. The CDR3 is made up of 15 amino acids. CDR3: CASSEAIGDYNEQFF. In nucleotides, the CDR3 is TGTGCCAGCAGTGAAGCAATAGGGGACTACAATGAGCAGTTCTTC.

The rearrangement links TRBV11-2 to TRBJ1-2; D unresolved. CDR3 length: 14 residues. V was clipped by 1 base and J by 4 bases, with 10 bases between them. Germline CDR1 is SGHAT and CDR2 is FQNNGV. CDR3 nucleotides: TGTGCCAGCAGCTTAGTGGCCGTGCCCTATGGCTACACCTTC. This encodes CASSLVAVPYGYTF.

The rearrangement links TRBV12-5 to TRBJ1-2; D gene uncertain. This CDR3 is built from 13 residues. Germline CDR1 reads LGHNT; CDR2 reads FRNRAP. V lost 1 base and J 3 bases, leaving 6 bases between the germline ends. The chain's CDR3 is CASGLGTDYGYTF. In nucleotides, the CDR3 is TGTGCTAGTGGTTTGGGGACTGACTATGGCTACACCTTC.

The chain recombines TRBV12-5 with TRBJ2-7, with 10 bases identical to TRBD2. The CDR3 totals 17 residues. Germline trimming cut 6 bases from V and 5 bases from J; bases unmatched to any gene: 16. Per germline, CDR1 LGHNT and CDR2 FRNRAP. This chain's CDR3 is CASGPFPGLALRNEQYF. The CDR3 region has the DNA TGTGCTAGTGGCCCTTTCCCGGGACTAGCGCTCAGAAACGAGCAGTACTTC. The variable domain in full, with the rest retrieved from reference TRBV12-5 and TRBJ2-7, is DARVTQTPRHKVTEMGQEVTMRCQPILGHNTVFWYRQTMMQGLELLAYFRNRAPLDDSGMPKDRFSAEMPDATLATLKIQPSEPRDSAVYFCASGPFPGLALRNEQYFGPGTRLTVT.